This T cell receptor (beta chain) was retrieved from a study of shared clonotypes between healthy human individuals (dated by TCRdb to 2020 to 2021). At the level of the whole study: The cohort included a few men and a couple of women between 18 and 49 years of age. For each donor, three plates each were used for CD4 naive and CD4 memory, two plates were used for CD8 naive, and one plate was used for CD8 memory. Between about 0.94 and 8.9 billion PBMCs per donor were obtained by leukapheresis. To estimate repertoire size and how much clonotype sharing occurs between individuals, the study deeply sequenced the blood TCR repertoires of a handful of healthy adults. To increase sequencing depth and limit assay-specific biases, different laboratories used diverse techniques to prepare libraries and sequence TCR repertoires. Summary of the overall study and its limitations: Sampling was limited to blood, and TCR repertoires in tissue likely differ from TCR repertoires in blood. Larger estimated clonotype richness was generally found for naive subsets than for memory subsets. Because the study included a small number of donors, the genetic and exposure-history diversity represented was limited. Clonotypes shared by all four sorted-subset donors showed higher generation probabilities than non-shared clonotypes. When several donors were compared, the shared fraction of clonotypes was about 5% for naive CD4, 3.5% to 4% for naive CD8, 2% to 2.5% for memory CD4, and 0.4% for memory CD8. Pairwise subsampling indicated that sequencing depth was expected to affect the degree of clonotype sharing among donors. Even with the large sequencing depth, rarefaction of the sorted-subset datasets indicated that sequencing was incomplete.

The germline V gene (reference sequence) gives CDR1 as SGHNT and CDR2 as YYREEE. The CDR3 spans 15 residues, from the cysteine through the phenylalanine. Only the CDR3 portion is preserved as DNA: 45 bases, with reading frame beginning at the first base. The trim is 0 bases for V and 5 bases for J, with a gap of 14 bases between the germline ends. A word on this clone: Which antigen it targets is not known. No per-base quality is available; no much larger clone lies one base away.

CD8 naive samples were obtained by positive selection for CCR7 among CD45RO-negative cells, yielding a CD45RA+CCR7+ population from which TemRA cells were excluded. The donors were healthy, HIV-negative adults who had no recently reported acute infections or vaccinations. Every donor was a Caucasian adult residing in Nashville, Tennessee, USA. Blood was obtained by leukapheresis, after which PBMCs were separated by Ficoll-Histopaque density gradient centrifugation and cryopreserved in liquid nitrogen vapor phase. Analytical flow cytometry was used to check the purity and quantity of each magnetically sorted T cell population. Each sorted fraction had its genomic DNA isolated and then quantified by UV absorbance on a Nanodrop 2000c. Using the deep immunoSEQ assay, multiplex PCR amplified TCR CDR3 regions from genomic DNA. Extracted genomic DNA from each cell subset was spread evenly across all wells of several immunoSEQ 96-well plates, with each plate serving as a replicate. For sorted subsets, around 200 ng genomic DNA, equal to about 30,000 T cell genomes, was loaded into each replicate PCR. Purified libraries were measured with a Qubit 3.0 fluorometer, size-checked on a Bioanalyzer 2100, and measured again with the KAPA Library Quantification kit. Every immunoSEQ 96-well plate was sequenced on a dedicated single-read 150-cycle Illumina NextSeq 550 flow cell. For the original study's pipeline: Because the immunoSEQ output included only junctional sequences and no quality scores, the filtering could not be the same as the filtering used for full-length reads. Sequences were annotated with PyIR, a Python wrapper for IgBLAST v1.9, and V/J genes and CDR3 were assigned using IMGT germline references. Reads were filtered out if the reads had weak V/J assignments (E-value above 1e-6), no CDR3, stop codons, out-of-frame junctions, or ambiguous translated residues. V3J clonotypes were defined as sequences sharing the same inferred V gene, J gene, and CDR3 amino acid sequence. The percentage overlap between two repertoires was calculated by dividing the number of shared unique clonotypes by the size of the smaller repertoire. Three approaches were used to assess repertoire richness: RTK rarefaction, the Chao1 estimator, and Recon v2.1 estimates of unobserved clonotypes. Generation probabilities were computed with OLGA for all TCRbeta clonotypes obtained by the gDNA method from several donors. TCRdb provides this immuneACCESS table in a form limited to in-frame rearrangements. Some clones are lacking; in checked studies, under half of them reflect an unresolved V gene, and why the rest are absent is not known. That table gives V, J and clone size, and the DNA gave D and trimming. In this sample the table shows 2 million or so clones, about 95% of which occur a single time. The ten largest account for about 1.1% of the sample.

The V and J genes are TRBV5-4 and TRBJ2-5; TRBD2 could be the D gene, as 5 bases match. This sequence originates from a young man in good health. The material sequenced was naive CD8+ T cells sorted from blood. The sample's cell subset or site label is to be understood as: CD45RA+CCR7+. The CDR3 is CASSLAGGFAETQYF. The DNA sequence is given as TGTGCCAGCAGCTTGGCCGGAGGATTCGCGGAGACCCAGTACTTC.